The next 5 T cell receptor beta chains were all read from a single sample in a study of blood T cell repertoires in COVID-19. TCRdb's table, derived via immunoSEQ multiplex PCR, lists solely in-frame clones and lacks some. The repertoire holds fewer than 250,000 clones, roughly 80% seen once, with around 6.8% in the top ten. The specimen sequenced was peripheral blood. These receptors all stem from a woman between 50 and 59 years old with acute or convalescent COVID-19.

The CDR3 spells CATSGPGVGEAFF. The CDR3 DNA sequence: TGTGCCACCAGTGGGCCGGGTGTGGGTGAAGCTTTCTTT. This chain links TRBV24-1 with TRBJ1-1, with D uncertain. The CDR3 covers 13 residues. Germline V gene data show CDR1 as KGHDR and CDR2 as SFDVKD. Trimming left V 5 bases short and J 7 bases short, with 13 bases between.

The chain recombines TRBV27 with TRBJ1-5; 8 nucleotides line up with TRBD1. The germline V gene has CDR1 MNHEY and CDR2 SMNVEV (reference sequence). This CDR3 is built from 15 residues. Trimming removed 4 bases from V and 6 bases from J; junction bases left unmatched: 8. The CDR3 region has the DNA TGTGCCAGCAGTTCTGGACAGGGTTTTTCTCAGCCCCAGCATTTT. Protein product: CASSSGQGFSQPQHF.

In this sample, this clone turned up a few times. This chain uses TRBV28 with TRBJ2-2; D unclear. The CDR3 runs 15 residues. V shed 4 bases and J shed 8 bases, with 17 bases lying between them. Germline V lookup: CDR1 MDHEN, CDR2 SYDVKM. CDR3 nucleotides: TGTGCCAGCAGTTCCCTAGGCCAGTTTAGGGGGGAGCTGTTTTTT. This sequence encodes CASSSLGQFRGELFF.

This clone was observed a single time. The chain carries TRBV28 and TRBJ1-4; 10 bases are a match to TRBD1. The V and J ends lost 4 bases and 7 bases, in that order; junction bases with no gene match: 3. The CDR3 has 14 residues. Per germline, CDR1 MDHEN and CDR2 SYDVKM. Here the CDR3 reads CASSSTGGFEKLFF. The CDR3 DNA follows: TGTGCCAGCAGTTCGACAGGGGGCTTTGAAAAACTGTTTTTT.

The chain has TRBV6-5 and TRBJ1-2; TRBD1 aligns across 11 bases. The CDR3 runs to 14 residues. The V and J ends lost 2 bases and 5 bases, in that order; junction bases with no gene match: 1. The germline CDR1 and CDR2 sequences are MNHEY and SVGAGI. As DNA, the CDR3 is TGTGCCAGCAGTTACGGGACAGGGGGTTATGGCTACACCTTC. As protein: CASSYGTGGYGYTF.